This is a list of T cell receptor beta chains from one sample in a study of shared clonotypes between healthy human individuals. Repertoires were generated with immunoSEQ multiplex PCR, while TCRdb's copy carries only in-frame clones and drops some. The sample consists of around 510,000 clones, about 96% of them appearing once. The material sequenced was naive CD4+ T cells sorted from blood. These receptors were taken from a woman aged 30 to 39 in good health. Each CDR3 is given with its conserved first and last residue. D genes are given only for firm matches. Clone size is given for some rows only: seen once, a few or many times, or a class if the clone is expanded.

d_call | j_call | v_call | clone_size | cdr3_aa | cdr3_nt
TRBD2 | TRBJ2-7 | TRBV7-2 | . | CASSRGLAGNEQYF | TGTGCCAGCAGCCGGGGACTAGCGGGTAACGAGCAGTACTTC
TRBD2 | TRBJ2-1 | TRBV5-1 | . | CASSAGSGAGGNEQFF | TGCGCCAGCAGCGCGGGCAGTGGAGCGGGAGGTAATGAGCAGTTCTTC
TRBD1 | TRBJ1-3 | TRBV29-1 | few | CSVATGAAGNTIYF | TGCAGCGTAGCGACAGGGGCAGCAGGAAACACCATATATTTT
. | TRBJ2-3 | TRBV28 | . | CASSPRDTQYF | TGTGCCAGCAGCCCCCGTGATACGCAGTATTTT
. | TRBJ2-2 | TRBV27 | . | CASRDSSTGELFF | TGTGCCAGCCGGGATTCTTCCACCGGGGAGCTGTTTTTT
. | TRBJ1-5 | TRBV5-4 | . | CASSFRSSNQPQHF | TGTGCCAGCAGCTTCAGGAGTAGCAATCAGCCCCAGCATTTT
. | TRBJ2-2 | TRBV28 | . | CASSYNRWAVDTGELFF | TGTGCCAGCAGTTACAATCGCTGGGCCGTAGACACCGGGGAGCTGTTTTTT
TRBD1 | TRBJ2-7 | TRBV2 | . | CASSPRDREVAVPYEQYF | TGTGCCAGCAGTCCCCGGGACAGGGAGGTAGCGGTTCCCTACGAGCAGTACTTC
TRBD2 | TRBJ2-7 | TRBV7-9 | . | CASSSKLAGEYEQYF | TGTGCCAGCAGCTCTAAACTAGCGGGGGAATACGAGCAGTACTTC
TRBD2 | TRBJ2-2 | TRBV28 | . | CASSLDLAGVAGELFF | TGTGCCAGCAGTTTGGATTTAGCGGGAGTGGCCGGGGAGCTGTTTTTT
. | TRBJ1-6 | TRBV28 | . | CASSLNGAGKKGSYNSPLHF | TGTGCCAGCAGCCTAAACGGGGCAGGAAAGAAGGGCTCCTATAATTCACCCCTCCACTTT
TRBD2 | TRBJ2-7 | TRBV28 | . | CASSPGLAFDEQYF | TGTGCCAGCAGCCCGGGACTAGCGTTCGACGAGCAGTACTTC
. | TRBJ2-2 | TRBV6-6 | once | CASSYRETGELFF | TGTGCCAGCAGTTACAGAGAGACCGGGGAGCTGTTTTTT
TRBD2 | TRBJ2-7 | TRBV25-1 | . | CASSGLANYEQYF | TGTGCCAGCAGCGGACTAGCGAATTACGAGCAGTACTTC
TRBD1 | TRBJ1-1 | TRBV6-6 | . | CASSTTGGGGAFF | TGTGCCAGCAGCACCACAGGGGGCGGAGGGGCTTTCTTT
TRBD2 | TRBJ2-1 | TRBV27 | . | CASSQREASYNEQFF | TGTGCCAGCAGTCAGCGGGAGGCCTCCTACAATGAGCAGTTCTTC
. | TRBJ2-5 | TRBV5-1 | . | CASSKGQQETQYF | TGCGCCAGCAGCAAAGGACAGCAAGAGACCCAGTACTTC
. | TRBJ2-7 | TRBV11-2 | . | CASSLGAPSIPVEQYF | TGTGCCAGCAGCTTAGGAGCGCCTAGCATTCCGGTCGAGCAGTACTTC
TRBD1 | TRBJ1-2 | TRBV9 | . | CASSEGQTNIYGYTF | TGTGCCAGCAGCGAGGGACAGACTAACATCTATGGCTACACCTTC
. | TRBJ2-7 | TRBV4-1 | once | CASSQGSGKPNYEQYF | TGCGCCAGCAGCCAAGGATCCGGGAAGCCGAACTACGAGCAGTACTTC
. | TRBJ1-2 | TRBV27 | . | CASSPTASYGYTF | TGTGCCAGCAGTCCGACCGCAAGCTATGGCTACACCTTC
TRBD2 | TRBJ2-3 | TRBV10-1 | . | CASSSGRADTDTQYF | TGCGCCAGCAGTAGCGGGAGGGCCGACACAGATACGCAGTATTTT
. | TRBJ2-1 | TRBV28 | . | CASSLRQYYNEQFF | TGTGCCAGCAGTTTAAGGCAGTACTACAATGAGCAGTTCTTC